This T cell receptor (beta chain) appears in the sequencing data of a study of control samples from healthy donors and cancer patients. With V trimmed by 4 bases and J by 2 bases, 6 bases remained unmatched. Germline lookup yields CDR1 SGHVS and CDR2 FQNEAQ. The CDR3 has 15 amino acids. In this sample, this clone turned up once. The data were produced by immunoSEQ multiplex PCR, yet TCRdb's version contains in-frame clones alone and is incomplete. The sample shows 90,000 to 110,000 clones, approximately 90% of them seen only once. This sequence joins TRBV7-8 and TRBJ2-7; 9 positions agree with TRBD1. Sample: blood. This receptor was identified in a human donor in good health. The donor label of this sample is uncertain. CDR3 residues: CASSYPTGGAYEQYF. The DNA of the CDR3 is TGTGCCAGCAGCTACCCGACAGGGGGAGCCTACGAGCAGTACTTC.